This T cell receptor (beta chain) was sequenced during a study of CD8+CD57+ T cells in acquired aplastic anemia. The study's findings and limits: Shared by patients and controls, fewer than 30 CD8+ CDR3s were abundant in patients.

Trimming took 0 bases from V and 8 from J, leaving 5 bases between them. The CDR3 totals 12 residues. CDR1 is SGHDT and CDR2 is YYEEEE in the germline V gene. This clonotype was counted many times. Its antigen is unidentified. TCR beta VDJ and CDR3 profiling used genomic DNA as template. Via MiXCR, TCRdb re-called the reads, giving one row per CDR3 protein. The data hold about 160,000 distinct CDR3 sequences, with 40% to 60% observed a single time. Patients sequenced had flow cytometry evidence of CD8+CD57+ cell expansion. The gene calls are TRBV5-6 and TRBJ1-4; D not resolved. The TCR originated in a human donor with aplastic anemia. The sequenced material came from sorted CD4+, CD8+, or CD8+CD57+ T cells (not recorded which) from PBMCs. In DNA form, the CDR3 reads TGTGCCAGCAGCTTGGCGAGGGAAAAACTGTTTTTT. Translated: CASSLAREKLFF.